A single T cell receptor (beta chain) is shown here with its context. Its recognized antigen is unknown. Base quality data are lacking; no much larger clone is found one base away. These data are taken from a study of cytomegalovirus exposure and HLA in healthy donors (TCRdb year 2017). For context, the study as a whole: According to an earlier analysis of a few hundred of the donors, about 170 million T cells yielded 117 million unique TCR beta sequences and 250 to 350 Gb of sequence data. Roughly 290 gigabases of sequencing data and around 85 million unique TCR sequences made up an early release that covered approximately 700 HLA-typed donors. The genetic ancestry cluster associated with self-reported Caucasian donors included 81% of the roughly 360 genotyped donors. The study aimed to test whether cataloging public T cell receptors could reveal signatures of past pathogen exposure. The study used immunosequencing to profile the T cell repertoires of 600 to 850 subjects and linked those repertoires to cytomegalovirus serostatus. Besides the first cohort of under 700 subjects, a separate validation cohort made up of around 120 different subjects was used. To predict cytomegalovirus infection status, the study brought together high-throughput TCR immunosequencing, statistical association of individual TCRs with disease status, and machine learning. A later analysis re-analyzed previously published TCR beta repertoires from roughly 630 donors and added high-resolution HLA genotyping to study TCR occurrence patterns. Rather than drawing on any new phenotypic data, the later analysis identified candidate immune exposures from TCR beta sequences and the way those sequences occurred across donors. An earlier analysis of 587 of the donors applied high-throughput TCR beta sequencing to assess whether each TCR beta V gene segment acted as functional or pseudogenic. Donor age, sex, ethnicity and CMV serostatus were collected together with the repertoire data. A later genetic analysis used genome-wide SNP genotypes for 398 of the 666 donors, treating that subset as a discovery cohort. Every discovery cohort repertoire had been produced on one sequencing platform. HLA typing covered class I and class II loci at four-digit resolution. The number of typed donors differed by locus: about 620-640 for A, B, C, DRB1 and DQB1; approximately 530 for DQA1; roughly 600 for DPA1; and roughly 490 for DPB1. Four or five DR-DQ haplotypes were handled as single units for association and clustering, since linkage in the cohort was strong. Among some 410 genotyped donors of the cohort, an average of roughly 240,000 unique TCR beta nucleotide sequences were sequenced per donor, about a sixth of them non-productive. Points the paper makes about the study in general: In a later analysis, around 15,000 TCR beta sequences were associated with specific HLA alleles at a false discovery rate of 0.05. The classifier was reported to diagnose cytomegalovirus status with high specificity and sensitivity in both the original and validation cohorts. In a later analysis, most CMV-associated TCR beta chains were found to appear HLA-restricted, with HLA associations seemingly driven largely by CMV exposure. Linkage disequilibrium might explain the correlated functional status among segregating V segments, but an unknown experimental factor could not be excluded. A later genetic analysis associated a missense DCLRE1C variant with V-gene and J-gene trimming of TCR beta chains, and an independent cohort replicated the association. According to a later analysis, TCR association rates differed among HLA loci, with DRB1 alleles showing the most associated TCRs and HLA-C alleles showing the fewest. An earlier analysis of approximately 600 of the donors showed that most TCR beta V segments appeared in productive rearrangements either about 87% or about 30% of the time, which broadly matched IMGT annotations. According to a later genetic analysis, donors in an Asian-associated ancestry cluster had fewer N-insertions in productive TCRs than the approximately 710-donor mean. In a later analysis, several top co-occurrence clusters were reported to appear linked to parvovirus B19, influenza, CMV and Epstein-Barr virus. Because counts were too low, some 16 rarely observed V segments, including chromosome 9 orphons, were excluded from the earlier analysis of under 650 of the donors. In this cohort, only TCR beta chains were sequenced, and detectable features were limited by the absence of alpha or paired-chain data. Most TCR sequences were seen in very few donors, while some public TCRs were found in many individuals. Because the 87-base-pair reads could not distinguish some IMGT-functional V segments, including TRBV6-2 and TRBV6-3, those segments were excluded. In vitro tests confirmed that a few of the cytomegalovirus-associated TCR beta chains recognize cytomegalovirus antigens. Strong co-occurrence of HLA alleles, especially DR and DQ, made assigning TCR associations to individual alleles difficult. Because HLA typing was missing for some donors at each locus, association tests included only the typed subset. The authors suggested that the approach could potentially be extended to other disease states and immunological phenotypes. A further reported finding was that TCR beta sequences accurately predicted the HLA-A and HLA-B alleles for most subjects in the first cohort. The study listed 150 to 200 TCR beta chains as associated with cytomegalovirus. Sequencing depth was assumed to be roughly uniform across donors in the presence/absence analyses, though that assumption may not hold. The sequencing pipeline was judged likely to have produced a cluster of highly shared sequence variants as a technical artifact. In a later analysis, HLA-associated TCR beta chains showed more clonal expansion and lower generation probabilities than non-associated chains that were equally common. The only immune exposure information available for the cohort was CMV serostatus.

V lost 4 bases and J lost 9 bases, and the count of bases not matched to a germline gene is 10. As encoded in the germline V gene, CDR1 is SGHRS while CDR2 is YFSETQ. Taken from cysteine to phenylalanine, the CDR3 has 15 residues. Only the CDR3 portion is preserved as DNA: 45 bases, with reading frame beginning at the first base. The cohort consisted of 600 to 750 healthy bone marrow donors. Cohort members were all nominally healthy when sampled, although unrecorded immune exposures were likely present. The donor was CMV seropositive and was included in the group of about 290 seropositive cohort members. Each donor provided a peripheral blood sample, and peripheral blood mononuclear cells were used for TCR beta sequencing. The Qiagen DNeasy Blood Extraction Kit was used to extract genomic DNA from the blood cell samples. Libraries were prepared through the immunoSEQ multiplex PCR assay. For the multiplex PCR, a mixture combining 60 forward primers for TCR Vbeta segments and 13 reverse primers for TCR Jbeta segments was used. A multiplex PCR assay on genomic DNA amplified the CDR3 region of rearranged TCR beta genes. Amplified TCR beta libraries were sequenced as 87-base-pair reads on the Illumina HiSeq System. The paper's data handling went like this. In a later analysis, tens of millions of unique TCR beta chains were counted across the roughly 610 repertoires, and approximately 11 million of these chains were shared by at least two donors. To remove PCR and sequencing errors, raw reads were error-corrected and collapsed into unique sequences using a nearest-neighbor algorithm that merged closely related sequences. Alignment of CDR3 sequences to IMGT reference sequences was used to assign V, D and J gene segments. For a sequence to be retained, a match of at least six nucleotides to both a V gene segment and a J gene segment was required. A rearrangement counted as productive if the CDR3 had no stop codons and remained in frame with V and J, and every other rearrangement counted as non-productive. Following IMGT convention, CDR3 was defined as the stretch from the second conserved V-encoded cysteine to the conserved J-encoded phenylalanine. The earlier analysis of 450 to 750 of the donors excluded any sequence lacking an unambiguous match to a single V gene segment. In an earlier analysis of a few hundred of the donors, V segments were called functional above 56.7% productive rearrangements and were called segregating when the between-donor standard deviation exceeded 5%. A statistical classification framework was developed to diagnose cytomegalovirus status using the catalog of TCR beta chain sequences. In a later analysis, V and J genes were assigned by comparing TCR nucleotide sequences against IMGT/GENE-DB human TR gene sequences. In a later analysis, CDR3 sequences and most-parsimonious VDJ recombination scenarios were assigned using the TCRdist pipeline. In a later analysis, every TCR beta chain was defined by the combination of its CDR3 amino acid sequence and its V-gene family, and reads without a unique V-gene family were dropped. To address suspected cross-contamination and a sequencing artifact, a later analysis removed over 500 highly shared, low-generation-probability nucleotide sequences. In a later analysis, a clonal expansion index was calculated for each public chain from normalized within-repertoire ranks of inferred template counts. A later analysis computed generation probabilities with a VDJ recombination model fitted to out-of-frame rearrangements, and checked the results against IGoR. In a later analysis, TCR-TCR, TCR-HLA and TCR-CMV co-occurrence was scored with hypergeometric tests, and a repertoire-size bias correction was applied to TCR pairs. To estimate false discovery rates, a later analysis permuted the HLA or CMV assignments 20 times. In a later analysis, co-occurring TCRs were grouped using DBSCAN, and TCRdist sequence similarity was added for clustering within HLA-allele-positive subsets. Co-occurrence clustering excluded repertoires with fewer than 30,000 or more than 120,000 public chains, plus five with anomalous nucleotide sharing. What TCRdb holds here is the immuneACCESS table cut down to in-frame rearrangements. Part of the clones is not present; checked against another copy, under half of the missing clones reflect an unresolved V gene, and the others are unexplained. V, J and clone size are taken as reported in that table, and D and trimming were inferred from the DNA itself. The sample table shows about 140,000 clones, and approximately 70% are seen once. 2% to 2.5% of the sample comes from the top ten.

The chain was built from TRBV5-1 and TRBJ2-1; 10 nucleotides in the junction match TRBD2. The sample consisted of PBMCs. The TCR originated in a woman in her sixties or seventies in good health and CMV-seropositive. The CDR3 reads CASSLTSGNTGEQFF. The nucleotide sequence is TGCGCCAGCAGCCTAACTAGCGGGAATACGGGTGAGCAGTTCTTC.